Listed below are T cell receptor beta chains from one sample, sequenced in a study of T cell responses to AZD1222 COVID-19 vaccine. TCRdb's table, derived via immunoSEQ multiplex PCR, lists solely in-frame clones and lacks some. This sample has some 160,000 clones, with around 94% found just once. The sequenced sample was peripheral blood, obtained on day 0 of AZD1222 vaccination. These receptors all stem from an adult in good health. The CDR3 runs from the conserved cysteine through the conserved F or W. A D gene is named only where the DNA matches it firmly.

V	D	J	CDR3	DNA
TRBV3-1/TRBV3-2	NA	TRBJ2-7	CASSQGRLGGSSYEQYF	TGTGCCAGCAGCCAAGGAAGGTTGGGGGGCAGCTCCTACGAGCAGTACTTC
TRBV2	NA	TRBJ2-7	CASSARRGLSEQYF	TGTGCCAGCAGTGCCCGGCGGGGCCTCAGCGAGCAGTACTTC
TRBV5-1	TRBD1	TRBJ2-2	CASSVQGSTGELFF	TGCGCCAGCAGCGTACAGGGGAGCACCGGGGAGCTGTTTTTT
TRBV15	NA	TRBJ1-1	CATSRQGLIRGKNTEAFF	TGTGCCACCAGCAGACAGGGGCTTATTAGGGGGAAGAACACTGAAGCTTTCTTT
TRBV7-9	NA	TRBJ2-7	CASSSRVGEQYF	TGTGCCAGCAGCTCTAGGGTAGGCGAGCAGTACTTC
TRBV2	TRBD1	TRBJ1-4	CASIYTGTGGEKLFF	TGTGCCAGCATCTACACCGGGACAGGGGGGGAAAAACTGTTTTTT
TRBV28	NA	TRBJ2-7	CASSLYRESNSLYEQYF	TGTGCCAGCAGTTTGTACAGGGAAAGCAATAGCCTTTACGAGCAGTACTTC
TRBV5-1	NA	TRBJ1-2	CASSLILPGASGYTF	TGCGCCAGCAGCTTGATTTTACCAGGGGCATCTGGCTACACCTTC
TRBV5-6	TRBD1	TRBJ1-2	CASSVGQGYYGYTF	TGTGCCAGCAGCGTGGGACAGGGATACTATGGCTACACCTTC
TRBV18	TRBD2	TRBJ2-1	CASSHGLAGGPNNEQFF	TGTGCCAGCTCACACGGACTAGCGGGGGGGCCAAACAATGAGCAGTTCTTC
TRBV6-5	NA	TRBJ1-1	CASRDGPSATEAFF	TGTGCCAGCAGGGATGGTCCCTCCGCCACTGAAGCTTTCTTT
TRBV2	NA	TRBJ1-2	CASRQAYGYTF	TGTGCCAGCCGGCAGGCCTATGGCTACACCTTC
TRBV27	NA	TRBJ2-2	CASSLGGTAGELFF	TGTGCCAGCAGTTTAGGAGGGACTGCCGGGGAGCTGTTTTTT
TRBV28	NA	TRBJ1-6	CASSPLEAGVQNSPLHF	TGTGCCAGCAGCCCCTTAGAGGCAGGGGTGCAGAATTCACCCCTCCACTTT
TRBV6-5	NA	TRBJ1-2	CASSPGVNYGYTF	TGTGCCAGCAGTCCAGGGGTTAACTATGGCTACACCTTC
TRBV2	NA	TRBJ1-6	CASSAQGNSPLHF	TGTGCCAGCAGTGCACAGGGTAATTCACCCCTCCACTTT
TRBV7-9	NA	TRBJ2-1	CASSFRDTFTMKQFF	TGTGCCAGCAGCTTCCGGGACACCTTTACAATGAAGCAGTTCTTC
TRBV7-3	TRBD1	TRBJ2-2	CASSKTTGTNTGELFF	TGTGCCAGCAGCAAAACGACAGGGACGAACACCGGGGAGCTGTTTTTT
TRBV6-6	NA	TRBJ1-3	CASSYWGQGNTIYF	TGTGCCAGCAGTTATTGGGGACAAGGAAACACCATATATTTT
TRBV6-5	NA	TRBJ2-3	CASSYTGTTVTDTQYF	TGTGCCAGCAGTTACACCGGGACAACCGTCACAGATACGCAGTATTTT
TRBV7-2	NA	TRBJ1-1	CASSSRSIGGGSNTEAFF	TGTGCCAGCAGCTCCCGGAGTATAGGGGGGGGATCGAACACTGAAGCTTTCTTT
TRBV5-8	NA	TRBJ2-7	CASSKPGAQGYEQYF	TGTGCCAGCAGCAAACCGGGAGCCCAGGGATACGAGCAGTACTTC
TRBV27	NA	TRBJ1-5	CASSFVGLRGNQPQHF	TGTGCCAGCAGTTTCGTGGGGCTGAGGGGCAATCAGCCCCAGCATTTT
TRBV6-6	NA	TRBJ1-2	CASRYDRTHGYTF	TGTGCCAGCAGATACGACAGGACCCATGGCTACACCTTC
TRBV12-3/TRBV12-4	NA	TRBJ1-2	CASSLRRNYGYTF	TGTGCCAGCAGTTTGCGCAGAAACTATGGCTACACCTTC
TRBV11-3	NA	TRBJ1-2	CASSSVGGYTF	TGTGCCAGCAGCTCAGTGGGGGGCTACACCTTC
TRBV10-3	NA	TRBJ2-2	CAIMKGQGSGAGELFF	TGTGCCATCATGAAAGGACAGGGAAGCGGGGCCGGGGAGCTGTTTTTT
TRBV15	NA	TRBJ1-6	CATSREEGSPLHF	TGTGCCACCAGCAGAGAGGAGGGATCACCCCTCCACTTT
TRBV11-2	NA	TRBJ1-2	CASSLSGDYGYTF	TGTGCCAGCAGCTTATCAGGGGACTATGGCTACACCTTC